Following are 27 T cell receptor beta chains from one sample sequenced in a study of shared clonotypes between healthy human individuals. Clones were read by immunoSEQ multiplex PCR, and TCRdb kept only the in-frame ones, dropping some. The table records about 470,000 clones, roughly 77% of them present only once. The specimen sequenced was PBMCs. These receptors all stem from a woman in her 40s in good health. Some clones in this sample may be carry-over from other donors' samples.

The chain combines TRBV11-2 with TRBJ2-3; 8 bases agree with TRBD1. V gave up 5 bases and J gave up 1 base; unmatched junction bases: 14. Germline-derived CDR1 and CDR2 are SGHAT and FQNNGV. The CDR3 has 18 amino acids. The CDR3 here is CASSLPVSTGVGTDTQYF. The CDR3 nucleotides read TGTGCCAGCAGCCTCCCCGTTTCGACAGGGGTGGGCACAGATACGCAGTATTTT.

This clone turned up a few times. V and J are TRBV30 and TRBJ1-1; a possible D gene is TRBD1 (6 bases). The CDR3 sequence is 14 residues long. V lost 5 bases and J lost 1, with 14 bases in between. The germline V gene encodes CDR1 GTSNPN and CDR2 SVGIG (reference sequence). CDR3 in amino acids: CAWGTGSANTEAFF. For the CDR3, the DNA is TGTGCCTGGGGTACAGGGTCCGCGAACACTGAAGCTTTCTTT.

The V gene is TRBV30, the J gene TRBJ1-3, with 8 positions matching TRBD1. Germline V gene data show CDR1 as GTSNPN and CDR2 as SVGIG (reference sequence). Losses at the gene ends were 5 bases for V and 0 bases for J; bases not matched to a gene: 3. This CDR3 region has 14 residues. The CDR3 nucleotides read TGTGCCTGGGACAGGGGAACCTCTGGAAACACCATATATTTT. Its translation: CAWDRGTSGNTIYF.

The chain carries TRBV2 and TRBJ2-6; the match to TRBD1 covers 10 bases. The J segment lost 2 bases and the V segment lost 10 bases, leaving 5 bases of the junction unmatched. The CDR3 spans 15 residues. CDR1 is SNHLY and CDR2 is FYNNEI in the germline V gene. This CDR3 is CATTGGRTGANVLTF. The CDR3 bases are TGTGCCACGACAGGGGGCAGGACTGGGGCCAACGTCCTGACTTTC.

The chain is built from TRBV5-1 and TRBJ2-7, with 9 bases lining up with TRBD1. The CDR3 is 16 amino acids. Germline CDR1 reads SGHRS; CDR2 reads YFSETQ. The trim removed 4 bases at V and 1 base at J, leaving 9 bases unmatched. The CDR3: CASSIESGQGSYEQYF. The CDR3 DNA sequence: TGCGCCAGCAGCATAGAGTCGGGACAGGGATCCTACGAGCAGTACTTC. Complete variable domain (other parts from reference TRBV5-1 and TRBJ2-7): KAGVTQTPRYLIKTRGQQVTLSCSPISGHRSVSWYQQTPGQGLQFLFEYFSETQRNKGNFPGRFSGRQFSNSRSEMNVSTLELGDSALYLCASSIESGQGSYEQYFGPGTRLTVT.

The chain recombines TRBV18 with TRBJ2-2, with a tentative D call TRBD2 (6 bases). CDR3 length equals 16 residues. V lost 2 bases and J 0 bases, leaving 10 bases between the germline ends. Germline loops: CDR1 KGHSH, CDR2 LQKENI. The CDR3 nucleotides read TGTGCCAGCTCACCAAGGGGAGGAGCGAACACCGGGGAGCTGTTTTTT. It yields the protein CASSPRGGANTGELFF. Complete variable domain (other parts from reference TRBV18 and TRBJ2-2): NAGVMQNPRHLVRRRGQEARLRCSPMKGHSHVYWYRQLPEEGLKFMVYLQKENIIDESGMPKERFSAEFPKEGPSILRIQQVVRGDSAAYFCASSPRGGANTGELFFGEGSRLTVL.

CDR3 nucleotide sequence: TGTGCCAGCAGCTTATATATTGGGGACAGGGGGAACACCGGGGAGCTGTTTTTT. Protein sequence: CASSLYIGDRGNTGELFF. This rearrangement joins TRBV7-2 to TRBJ2-2; 10 bases are a match to TRBD1. The CDR3 sequence is 18 residues long. The junction had 7 bases not matched to a gene; V was cut back by 2 bases and J by 1 base. Germline lookup yields CDR1 SGHTA and CDR2 FQGNSA.

This chain joins TRBV6-5 and TRBJ2-5; D remains unclear. TRBJ2-7 matches the DNA end more closely, so the J call is doubtful. CDR1 MNHEY and CDR2 SVGAGI come from the germline V gene. This CDR3 contains 13 residues. The CDR3, as DNA: TGTGCCAGCAGTTACGTCGCATCCTACGAGCAGTACTTC. The encoded protein is CASSYVASYEQYF.

To note about this clone: A single base is all that separates this from a far larger clone, so a read error is likely. This chain links TRBV7-7 with TRBJ1-1; D call uncertain. Trimming shortened V by 2 bases and J by 1 base, and 5 bases separated the two germline ends. This CDR3 comprises 13 residues. Germline assignment: CDR1 SSHAT and CDR2 FNYEAQ (reference sequence). CDR3 in DNA: TGTGCCAGCAGCTTAACGGAGAACACTGAAGCTTTCTTT. This sequence encodes CASSLTENTEAFF.

J is TRBJ1-5 and V is TRBV5-5, with a possible D match to TRBD1 (6 bases). In germline, CDR1 is SGHKS, CDR2 YYEKEE (reference sequence). V was trimmed by 4 bases and J by 3 bases, leaving 17 bases between them. The CDR3 covers 16 residues. CDR3 sequence reads: CASSREQGGVNQPQHF. CDR3 bases: TGTGCCAGCAGCCGCGAACAGGGAGGGGTCAATCAGCCCCAGCATTTT.

This chain connects TRBV6-1 to TRBJ1-2; D is unclear. V was cut by 2 bases and J by 2 bases, with 12 bases left in between. The CDR3 sequence is 15 residues long. Germline CDR1 is MNHNS and CDR2 is SASEGT. The CDR3 DNA reads TGTGCCAGCAGTGAACTCGGCAGAAGAAACTATGGCTACACCTTC. Residues: CASSELGRRNYGYTF.

V is TRBV27 and J is TRBJ2-2; tentatively, D is TRBD2 (6 bases). Germline CDR1 reads MNHEY; CDR2 reads SMNVEV (reference sequence). There are 17 residues in the CDR3. Trimming took off 3 bases at V and 4 bases at J, with 18 bases between the two ends. CDR3 loop: CASSFGPRELGTGELFF. CDR3 nucleotide sequence: TGTGCCAGCAGTTTTGGGCCCCGGGAGCTCGGCACCGGGGAGCTGTTTTTT.

The chain employs TRBV4-1 and TRBJ1-4; TRBD1 matches at 8 bases. The V and J ends lost 1 base and 5 bases, in that order; junction bases with no gene match: 6. The CDR3 covers 16 residues. CDR1 and CDR2 from the germline V gene are MGHRA and YSYEKL. In DNA, the CDR3 is TGCGCCAGCAGCCAAGTCTCGGGACAGGTCAATGAAAAACTGTTTTTT. It is translated as CASSQVSGQVNEKLFF.

The chain employs TRBV30 and TRBJ2-1; possible D gene TRBD2, 5 bases. V dropped 2 bases and J dropped 9 bases, with 23 bases sitting between them. The germline V gene has CDR1 GTSNPN and CDR2 SVGIG (reference sequence). The CDR3 length is 16 residues. CDR3 in DNA: TGTGCCTGGAGTAGTGACACTAGGCGAGGAAGAGTTGAGCAGTTCTTC. It yields the protein CAWSSDTRRGRVEQFF.

This clone was recorded a few times. The rearrangement uses TRBV29-1 and TRBJ1-5; possibly TRBD1 for D (6 bases). This CDR3 has 13 residues. The germline V gene has CDR1 SQVTM and CDR2 ANQGSEA. Trimming cost V 5 bases and J 0 bases, with 8 bases left between them. The CDR3 spells CSVRDTSNQPQHF. In DNA, the CDR3 is TGCAGCGTTAGGGACACTAGCAATCAGCCCCAGCATTTT.

The genes are TRBV7-6 and TRBJ2-1; 15 positions match TRBD2. This CDR3 has 17 amino acids. Germline-derived CDR1 and CDR2 are SGHVS and FNYEAQ. V lost 2 bases, J lost 6 bases, and 5 bases stayed unmatched. The CDR3 DNA is TGTGCCAGCAGCTTATTCGGACTAGCGGGAGGGCTCAATGAGCAGTTCTTC. It yields the protein CASSLFGLAGGLNEQFF. Full variable domain (rest looked up from reference TRBV7-6 and TRBJ2-1): GAGVSQSPRYKVTKRGQDVALRCDPISGHVSLYWYRQALGQGPEFLTYFNYEAQQDKSGLPNDRFSAERPEGSISTLTIQRTEQRDSAMYRCASSLFGLAGGLNEQFFGPGTRLTVL.

The V call is TRBV6-1, the J call TRBJ1-2; possibly TRBD1 for D (5 bases). Germline V gene sequence: CDR1 MNHNS, CDR2 SASEGT. V dropped 4 bases and J dropped 14 bases, with 17 bases sitting between them. The CDR3 length is 12 residues. CDR3 coding DNA: TGTGCCAGCAGTGGCCTGGGCAGGGAAATAACCTTC. Translated, it gives CASSGLGREITF.

This clone was detected once. The chain uses TRBV5-1 and TRBJ1-1, with D tentatively TRBD1 (6 bases). Germline loops: CDR1 SGHRS, CDR2 YFSETQ. Trimming left V 0 bases short and J 1 base short, with 10 bases between. The CDR3 length is 15 residues. Here the CDR3 DNA reads TGCGCCAGCAGCTTGGGTGGGGGCCGGAACACTGAAGCTTTCTTT. Residues: CASSLGGGRNTEAFF.

CDR3 region: CASSPDVNTIYF. The CDR3 DNA sequence: TGTGCCAGCAGCCCTGACGTGAACACCATATATTTT. This chain links TRBV6-6 with TRBJ1-3; D gene uncertain. Trimming removed 6 bases at V and 7 bases at J, with 10 bases between. CDR3 length: 12 amino acids. Germline lookup yields CDR1 MNHNY and CDR2 SVGAGI (reference sequence).

The CDR3 here is CASSFEGQPQHF. The CDR3 DNA reads TGTGCCAGCAGTTTTGAGGGTCAGCCCCAGCATTTT. The rearrangement uses TRBV28 and TRBJ1-5; the D is unclear. V lost 3 bases, J lost 6 bases, and 6 bases lay in between. Germline CDR1 and CDR2: MDHEN and SYDVKM. The CDR3 has 12 residues.

This clone has at least ten counts. The genes are TRBV9 and TRBJ2-7; 7 bases fit TRBD2. The CDR3 is 15 residues long. Germline V gene lookup returns CDR1 SGDLS and CDR2 YYNGEE. The V segment lost 0 bases and the J segment 2 bases; nucleotides outside the gene matches: 5. This chain's CDR3 is CASSVEGGSPYEQYF. The DNA of the CDR3 is TGTGCCAGCAGCGTAGAGGGAGGGAGCCCCTACGAGCAGTACTTC.

The chain is built from TRBV15 and TRBJ1-5; D call uncertain. V lost 9 bases and J lost 0, with 18 bases in between. From germline, CDR1 is LNHNV and CDR2 YYDKDF (reference sequence). The CDR3 runs to 16 residues. The CDR3 region has the DNA TGTGCCACGCAACCGGGCGACGCAGCTAGCAATCAGCCCCAGCATTTT. It codes for CATQPGDAASNQPQHF.

The chain combines TRBV7-2 with TRBJ2-7; either TRBD1 or TRBD2 may supply D (5 bases each). The CDR3 spans 15 residues. Trimming took off 2 bases at V and 5 bases at J, with 16 bases between the two ends. Germline V gene lookup returns CDR1 SGHTA and CDR2 FQGNSA. The CDR3 region is CASSLFGGSGDEQYF. The CDR3, as DNA: TGTGCCAGCAGCTTATTTGGGGGTTCTGGGGACGAGCAGTACTTC.

This chain uses TRBV7-9 with TRBJ1-6; D is undetermined. With 4 bases removed from V and 7 bases from J, the gap between germline ends came to 5 bases. CDR1 and CDR2 (germline): SEHNR, FQNEAQ (reference sequence). This CDR3 has 12 amino acids. The CDR3 bases are TGTGCCAGCAGCTACATAAATTCACCCCTCCACTTT. Protein: CASSYINSPLHF.

The chain has TRBV27 and TRBJ2-7; D may be TRBD2 (6 bases). Per germline, CDR1 MNHEY and CDR2 SMNVEV (reference sequence). V gave up 2 bases and J gave up 7 bases, with 15 bases separating them. CDR3 length: 14 residues. The DNA of the CDR3 is TGTGCCAGCAGTTTAAAACTAGCCTTTGGGGAGCAGTACTTC. This encodes CASSLKLAFGEQYF.

The table lists this clone with a few counts. V and J are TRBV5-1 and TRBJ2-3; no reliable D call. V was clipped by 0 bases and J by 5 bases, with 7 bases between them. CDR1 is SGHRS and CDR2 is YFSETQ in the germline V gene. There are 13 residues in the CDR3. CDR3: CASSLDRGDTQYF. The CDR3 nucleotides are TGCGCCAGCAGCTTGGATCGAGGAGATACGCAGTATTTT.

This clone has only a few counts. The chain combines TRBV28 with TRBJ2-3; weak D call: TRBD1 (6 bases). V was clipped by 9 bases and J by 1 base, with 17 bases between them. The CDR3 length is 15 residues. CDR1 and CDR2 from the germline V gene are MDHEN and SYDVKM. Here the CDR3 DNA reads TGTGCCAGTCCCCCCGGGACATACCGCACAGATACGCAGTATTTT. Translating gives CASPPGTYRTDTQYF.